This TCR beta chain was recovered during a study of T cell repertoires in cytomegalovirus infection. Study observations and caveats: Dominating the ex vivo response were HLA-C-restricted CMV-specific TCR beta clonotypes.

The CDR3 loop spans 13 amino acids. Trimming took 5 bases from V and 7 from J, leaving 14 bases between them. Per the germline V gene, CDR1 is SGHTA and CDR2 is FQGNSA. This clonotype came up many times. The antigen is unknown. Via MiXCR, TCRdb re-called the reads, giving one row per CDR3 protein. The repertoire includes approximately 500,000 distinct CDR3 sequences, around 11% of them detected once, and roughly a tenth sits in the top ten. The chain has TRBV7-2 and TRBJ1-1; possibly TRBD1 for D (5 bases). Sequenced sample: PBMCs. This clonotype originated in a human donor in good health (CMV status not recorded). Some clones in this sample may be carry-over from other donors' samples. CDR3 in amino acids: CASSTYPGGEAFF. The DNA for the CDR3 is TGTGCCAGCAGCACATACCCGGGGGGTGAAGCTTTCTTT.